This is a list of T cell receptor beta chains from one sample in a study. MiXCR, applied by TCRdb to the 5' RACE reads, yields one record per CDR3 protein. The table has tens of thousands of distinct CDR3 sequences, 26% seen once. Sequencing was performed on tumor-infiltrating Tregs sorted from the breast tumor. These receptors were collected from a female donor with breast cancer. Both conserved end residues are part of each CDR3. Fields, in order: J gene, clone size, V gene, D gene, CDR3 protein, CDR3 DNA. D genes are given only for firm matches. For some rows the clone size is stated as once, few or many, or as a class when expanded; others skip it.

>TRBJ2-7|many|TRBV5-1|TRBD2
CASSWTLAGVPYEQYF
TGCGCCAGCAGCTGGACGCTAGCGGGGGTGCCCTACGAGCAGTACTTC
>TRBJ2-3|once|TRBV12-3/TRBV12-4|-
CASSIIEGADTQYF
TGTGCCAGCAGTATAATAGAGGGCGCAGATACGCAGTATTTT
>TRBJ2-1|many|TRBV10-3|TRBD2
CAISGSRAGAINEQFF
TGTGCCATCAGTGGGTCCCGGGCGGGAGCGATCAATGAGCAGTTCTTC
>TRBJ2-5|-|TRBV7-2|TRBD1
CASSQNRGQETQYF
TGTGCCAGCAGCCAAAACAGGGGCCAAGAGACCCAGTACTTC
>TRBJ2-7|few|TRBV7-2|-
CASSSRGGTVTYEQYF
TGTGCCAGCAGCTCAAGAGGGGGGACAGTTACCTACGAGCAGTACTTC
>TRBJ1-1|-|TRBV7-2|-
CASSPGHDTEAFF
TGTGCCAGCAGCCCGGGGCACGACACTGAAGCTTTCTTT
>TRBJ1-1|-|TRBV28|-
CASRSTGSTEAFF
TGTGCCAGCAGATCCACAGGGTCCACTGAAGCTTTCTTT
>TRBJ2-1|many|TRBV20-1|TRBD2
CSAIGTSGNNEQFF
TGCAGTGCTATCGGGACTAGCGGGAACAATGAGCAGTTCTTC
>TRBJ2-5|few|TRBV5-1|TRBD1
CASSLPDRPTQYF
TGCGCCAGCAGCCTCCCGGACAGGCCGACCCAGTACTTC
>TRBJ2-1|many|TRBV20-1|-
CSARDLEPMNNEQFF
TGCAGTGCTAGAGATCTCGAGCCGATGAACAATGAGCAGTTCTTC
>TRBJ2-3|-|TRBV6-1|-
CASSERVTDTQYF
TGTGCCAGCAGTGAACGGGTCACAGATACGCAGTATTTT
>TRBJ2-1|few|TRBV5-1|-
CASSLRQVYNEQFF
TGCGCCAGCAGCTTAAGACAGGTCTACAATGAGCAGTTCTTC
>TRBJ1-5|many|TRBV15|-
CATSSQTRDAQHF
TGTGCCACCAGCTCCCAGACAAGGGATGCCCAGCATTTT
>TRBJ1-5|few|TRBV18|-
CASSSLTGQGQPQHF
TGTGCCAGCTCATCTTTAACAGGGCAGGGTCAGCCCCAGCATTTT
>TRBJ1-1|few|TRBV5-1|TRBD1
CASSFPTSRGKDTEAFF
TGCGCCAGCAGCTTCCCTACCTCCAGGGGGAAGGACACTGAAGCTTTCTTT
>TRBJ2-7|-|TRBV5-1|-
CASSLEDSSYERYF
TGCGCCAGCAGCTTGGAGGACTCGTCCTACGAGCGGTACTTC
>TRBJ2-7|many|TRBV3-1|TRBD2
CASSQTSGVAYF
TGTGCCAGCAGCCAGACTAGCGGGGTAGCGTACTTC
>TRBJ2-7|-|TRBV20-1|TRBD2
CSAGLAGGSYGQYF
TGCAGTGCAGGACTAGCGGGAGGGTCCTACGGGCAGTACTTC
>TRBJ2-7|-|TRBV5-6|TRBD2
CASSRLAGGPEQCF
TGTGCCAGCAGCCGACTAGCGGGAGGGCCCGAGCAGTGCTTC
>TRBJ2-2|-|TRBV5-4|TRBD1
CASSPAGQGATGELFF
TGTGCCAGCAGCCCGGCCGGACAGGGGGCCACCGGGGAGCTGTTTTTT
>TRBJ1-1|-|TRBV29-1|-
CSASKDSPGTEAFF
TGCAGCGCTTCGAAAGACAGCCCGGGCACTGAAGCTTTCTTT
>TRBJ1-4|-|TRBV7-9|TRBD1
CASSPGGGAATNEKLFF
TGTGCCAGCAGCCCAGGGGGGGGGGCTGCAACTAATGAAAAACTGTTTTTT
>TRBJ2-1|few|TRBV19|TRBD1
CASSLDRASYNEQFF
TGTGCCAGTAGCCTTGACAGGGCCTCCTACAATGAGCAGTTCTTC
>TRBJ2-7|-|TRBV7-2|-
CASSGYGSSYEQYF
TGTGCCAGCAGCGGATACGGATCTAGCTACGAGCAGTACTTC
>TRBJ2-1|once|TRBV11-2|-
CASSLTPGALYNEQFF
TGTGCCAGCAGCTTAACCCCGGGAGCCCTCTACAATGAGCAGTTCTTC
>TRBJ1-2|few|TRBV24-1|-
CATSDIRGTNYGYTF
TGTGCCACCAGTGATATCCGCGGGACAAACTATGGCTACACCTTC
>TRBJ2-7|-|TRBV20-1|-
CSATGIYDEQYF
TGCAGTGCTACCGGGATATACGACGAGCAGTACTTC
>TRBJ2-7|few|TRBV18|TRBD1
CASSPGTGTGTYEQYF
TGTGCCAGCTCACCGGGGACCGGGACAGGGACCTACGAGCAGTACTTC